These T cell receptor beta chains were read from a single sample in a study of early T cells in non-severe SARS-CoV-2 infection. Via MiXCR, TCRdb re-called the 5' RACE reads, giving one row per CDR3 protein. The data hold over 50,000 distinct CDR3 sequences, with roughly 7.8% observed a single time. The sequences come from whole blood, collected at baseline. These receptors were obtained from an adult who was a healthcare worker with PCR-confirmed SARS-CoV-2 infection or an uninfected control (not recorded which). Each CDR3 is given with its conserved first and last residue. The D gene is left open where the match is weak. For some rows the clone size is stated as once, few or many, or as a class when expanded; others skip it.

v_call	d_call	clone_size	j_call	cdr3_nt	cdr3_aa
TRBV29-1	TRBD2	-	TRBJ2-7	TGCAGCGTTGAAGCGCCTAGCGGGAGCAACGAGCAGTACTTC	CSVEAPSGSNEQYF
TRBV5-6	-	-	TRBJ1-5	TGTGCCAGCAGCTCCAGCCTGGGGATCAGCAATCAGCCCCAGCATTTT	CASSSSLGISNQPQHF
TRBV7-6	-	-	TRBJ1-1	TGTGCCAGCAGCAGTCAGGGCCTCACTGAAGCTTTCTTT	CASSSQGLTEAFF
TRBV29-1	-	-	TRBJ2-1	TGCAGCGTTGAAACCGGGGGCAACAATGAGCAGTTCTTC	CSVETGGNNEQFF
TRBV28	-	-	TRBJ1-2	TGTGCCAGCAGTTATACAGTTTCGCCCGCCCGCTATGGCTACACCTTC	CASSYTVSPARYGYTF
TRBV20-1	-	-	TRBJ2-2	TGCAGTGCTAGGGCCGGGAGATTATCCGGGGAGCTGTTTTTT	CSARAGRLSGELFF
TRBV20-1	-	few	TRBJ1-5	TGCAGTGCTAGAGTCCCGACACCTCTTGGGGATCAGCCCCAGCATTTT	CSARVPTPLGDQPQHF
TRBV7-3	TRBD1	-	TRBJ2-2	TGTGCCAGCAGTCCAGGGGACAGGGGGCATACCGGGGAGCTGTTTTTT	CASSPGDRGHTGELFF
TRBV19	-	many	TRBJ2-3	TGTGCCAGTAGTTACGGTGTAGATACGCAGTATTTT	CASSYGVDTQYF
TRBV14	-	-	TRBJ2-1	TGTGCCAGCAGCCAACGAGGCCCCCATGAGCAGTTCTTC	CASSQRGPHEQFF
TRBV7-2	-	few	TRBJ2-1	TGTGCCAGCAGCTTATGGCTGCTGGCACCCAGGCCCTACAATGAGCAGTTCTTC	CASSLWLLAPRPYNEQFF
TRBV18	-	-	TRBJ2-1	TGTGCCAGCTCACCACCGTCGGAGAAACCGGTTGATAGTGAGCAGTTCTTC	CASSPPSEKPVDSEQFF
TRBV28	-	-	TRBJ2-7	TGTGCCAGCAGTTTTCGCCTCGTTTCTGACAGTTCCTACGAGCAGTACTTC	CASSFRLVSDSSYEQYF
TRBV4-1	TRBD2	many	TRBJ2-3	TGCGCCAGCAGCCAAGGGCTAGCGGGAGTAGCAAATACGCAGTATTTT	CASSQGLAGVANTQYF
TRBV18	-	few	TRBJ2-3	TGTGCCAGCTCACCACGCTATCGCACAGATACGCAGTATTTT	CASSPRYRTDTQYF
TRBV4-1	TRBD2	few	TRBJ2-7	TGCGCCAGCAGCCAAGATCCCGGGGGGAGGGAGCAGTACTTC	CASSQDPGGREQYF
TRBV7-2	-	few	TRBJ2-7	TGTGCCAGCAGCTTAGCCCTAGTATTCTCCGGCGAGCAGTACTTC	CASSLALVFSGEQYF
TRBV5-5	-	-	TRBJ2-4	TGTGCCAGCAGCTTGACAGGGGCCAAAAACATTCAGTACTTC	CASSLTGAKNIQYF
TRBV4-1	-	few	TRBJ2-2	TGCGCCAGCAGCCAAGACTCGACGAACACCGGGGAGCTGTTTTTT	CASSQDSTNTGELFF
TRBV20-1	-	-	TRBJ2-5	TGCAGTGCTAGCGGGGGGCGGGAGACCCAGTACTTC	CSASGGRETQYF
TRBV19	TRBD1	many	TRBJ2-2	TGTGCCAGTAGCCGGCCGGGACAGGGTTCCGGGGAGCTGTTTTTT	CASSRPGQGSGELFF
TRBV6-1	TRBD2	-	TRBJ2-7	TGTGCCAGCAGGGGACCCCGGGACGCGGGACTACCCACATACGAGCAGTACTTC	CASRGPRDAGLPTYEQYF
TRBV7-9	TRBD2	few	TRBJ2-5	TGTGCCAGCAGCCGCTGGACTAGCAGCCAAGAGACCCAGTACTTC	CASSRWTSSQETQYF
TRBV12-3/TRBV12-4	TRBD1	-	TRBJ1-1	TGTGCCAGCAGTCAACGTTTGACAGGGGTAGGCACTGAAGCTTTCTTT	CASSQRLTGVGTEAFF
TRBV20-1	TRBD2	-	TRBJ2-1	TGCAGTGCTAGGGGACTAGCGGGAGATGGCAATGAGCAGTTCTTC	CSARGLAGDGNEQFF
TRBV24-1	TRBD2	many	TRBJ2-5	TGTGCCACCAGTGAACCGGGACTAGCGGGAGAAGAGACCCAGTACTTC	CATSEPGLAGEETQYF
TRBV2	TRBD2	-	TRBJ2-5	TGTGCCAGCAGTGCCGGGACTAGCGCCGACCAAGAGACCCAGTACTTC	CASSAGTSADQETQYF
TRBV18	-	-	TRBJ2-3	TGTGCCAGCTCACCTTTAAAACGAGGGGGGCCAGAGGAGTCGCAGTATTTT	CASSPLKRGGPEESQYF
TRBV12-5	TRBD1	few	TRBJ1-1	TGTGCTAGTGGTACCGGGACAGGGAACACTGAAGCTTTCTTT	CASGTGTGNTEAFF
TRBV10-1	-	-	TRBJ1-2	TGCGCCAGCAGTGAGCGACATAACTATGGCTACACCTTC	CASSERHNYGYTF
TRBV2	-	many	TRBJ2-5	TGTGCCAGCAGTGAACAGGGAGCCCAAGAGACCCAGTACTTC	CASSEQGAQETQYF
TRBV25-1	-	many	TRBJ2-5	TGTGCCACCTTACCCTGGGGGGGCGGCCAAGAGACCCAGTACTTC	CATLPWGGGQETQYF
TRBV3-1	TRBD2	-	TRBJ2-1	TGTGCCAGCAGCCCGTCGGGACTAGCGGGAATCAATGAGCAGTTCTTC	CASSPSGLAGINEQFF
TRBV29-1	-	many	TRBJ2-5	TGCAGCGTTGGGGGCTTAGGAGCGGAGACCCAGTACTTC	CSVGGLGAETQYF
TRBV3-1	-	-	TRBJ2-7	TGTGCCAGCAGCCAAGACAGGGGCCAGGGGTCGTGGCGGGTCCCCTCCTACGAGCAGTACTTC	CASSQDRGQGSWRVPSYEQYF
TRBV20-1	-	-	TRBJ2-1	TGCAGCCTTCAGGGGGCGGGAGTGTTCTTC	CSLQGAGVFF
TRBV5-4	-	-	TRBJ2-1	TGTGCCAGCAGCTCAATTGGACTTAACAATGAGCAGTTCTTC	CASSSIGLNNEQFF
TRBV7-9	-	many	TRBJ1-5	TGTGCCAGCAGCCGGTCGGGGTATAGCAATCAGCCCCAGCATTTT	CASSRSGYSNQPQHF
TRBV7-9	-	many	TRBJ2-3	TGTGCCAGCAGCTTATCCCCCGGTCGCCCAAGCACAGATACGCAGTATTTT	CASSLSPGRPSTDTQYF
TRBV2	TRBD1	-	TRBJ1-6	TGTGCCAGCAAAACGACAGGGAGTAATTCACCCCTCCACTTT	CASKTTGSNSPLHF
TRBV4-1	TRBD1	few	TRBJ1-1	TGCGCCAGCAGCCAAGGACAGGGCTACACTGAAGCTTTCTTT	CASSQGQGYTEAFF
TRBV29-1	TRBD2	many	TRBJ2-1	TGCAGCGTAATACTAGCGGGAGGAGGTGGCAATGAGCAGTTCTTC	CSVILAGGGGNEQFF
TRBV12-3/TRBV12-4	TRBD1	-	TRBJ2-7	TGTGCCAGTACGGCTCCGGACAGGGGTCTGCACGAGCAGTACTTC	CASTAPDRGLHEQYF
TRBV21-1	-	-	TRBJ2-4	TGTGCCAGCAGCAAGGCACAAAACATTCAGTACTTC	CASSKAQNIQYF
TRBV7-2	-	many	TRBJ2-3	TGTGCCAGCAGCGCACGGGTCACAGATACGCAGTATTTT	CASSARVTDTQYF
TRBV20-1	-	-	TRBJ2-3	TGCAGTGCTAGGGACACCAGAACAGATACGCAGTATTTT	CSARDTRTDTQYF
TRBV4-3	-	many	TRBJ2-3	TGCGCCAGCAGCCACCGGGCCATTCAATCCTGGGGCACAGATACGCAGTATTTT	CASSHRAIQSWGTDTQYF
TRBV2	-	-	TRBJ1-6	TGTGCCAGCAGTGTGGACCCGCTTGGCCAGCTCCACTTT	CASSVDPLGQLHF
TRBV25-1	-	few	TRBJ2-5	TGTGCCAGCAGCGCCGGGACCGGGGATCAAGAGACCCAGTACTTC	CASSAGTGDQETQYF
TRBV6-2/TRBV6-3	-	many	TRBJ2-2	TGTGCCAGCAGGGTAGTCGGGGCGGACACCGGGGAGCTGTTTTTT	CASRVVGADTGELFF
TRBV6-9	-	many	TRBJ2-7	TGTGCCAGCAGTTACAAAGCGAACGAGCAGTACTTC	CASSYKANEQYF
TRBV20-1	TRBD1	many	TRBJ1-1	TGCAGTGCTAAACCCGGACAGGGCCACACTGAAGCTTTCTTT	CSAKPGQGHTEAFF
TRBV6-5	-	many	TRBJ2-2	TGTGCCAGCAGTTCTACAGCGAACACCGGGGAGCTGTTTTTT	CASSSTANTGELFF
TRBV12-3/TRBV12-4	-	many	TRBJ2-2	TGTGCCAGCAGTTGGCACGGGCGGGGATTTAACACCGGGGAGCTGTTTTTT	CASSWHGRGFNTGELFF
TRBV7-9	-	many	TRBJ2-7	TGTGCCAGCAGCGAGTCCAACTCCTACGAGCAGTACTTC	CASSESNSYEQYF
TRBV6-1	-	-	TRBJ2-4	TGTGCCAGCAACAGCAAAAACATTCAGTACTTC	CASNSKNIQYF
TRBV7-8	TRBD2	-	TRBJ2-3	TGTGCCAGCAGCTTAGTGAGCCAGGGAGGGACAGATACGCAGTATTTT	CASSLVSQGGTDTQYF